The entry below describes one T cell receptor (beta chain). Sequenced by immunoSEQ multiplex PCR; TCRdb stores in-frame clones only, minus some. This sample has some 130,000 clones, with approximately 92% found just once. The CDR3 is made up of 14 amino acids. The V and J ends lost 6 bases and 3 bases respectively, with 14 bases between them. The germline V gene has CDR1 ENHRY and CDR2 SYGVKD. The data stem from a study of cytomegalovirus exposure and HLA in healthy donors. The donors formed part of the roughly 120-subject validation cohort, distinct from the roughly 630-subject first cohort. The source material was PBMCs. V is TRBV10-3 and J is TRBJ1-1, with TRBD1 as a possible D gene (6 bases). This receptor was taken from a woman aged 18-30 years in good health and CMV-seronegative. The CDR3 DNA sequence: TGTGCCATCAGGGATATCGACAGGCACACTGAAGCTTTCTTT. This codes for CAIRDIDRHTEAFF.